This TCR beta chain was captured by sequencing in a study of blood T cell repertoires in COVID-19. Study background: Some COVID-19 samples were acute and others convalescent; all came from the United States, Italy and Spain. PBMCs, B-cell-depleted T cells, or T cells were the source of the cDNA or gDNA that made up the material.

Profiled with immunoSEQ multiplex PCR; TCRdb holds only in-frame clones, not every one. Of 80,000 to 90,000 clones in the sample, 85% to 90% were seen once. Germline V gene data show CDR1 as SGHRS and CDR2 as YFSETQ. This CDR3 contains 16 residues. V was clipped by 4 bases and J by 3 bases; unmatched bases: 7. The clonotype was recovered from a woman between 70 and 85 years old with acute or convalescent COVID-19. The chain combines TRBV5-1 with TRBJ2-3, with TRBD1 matching over 11 bases. The sample consisted of peripheral blood. The DNA for the CDR3 is TGCGCCAGCAGCCCCGGCGGGACAGGGGGTACAGATACGCAGTATTTT. This encodes CASSPGGTGGTDTQYF.